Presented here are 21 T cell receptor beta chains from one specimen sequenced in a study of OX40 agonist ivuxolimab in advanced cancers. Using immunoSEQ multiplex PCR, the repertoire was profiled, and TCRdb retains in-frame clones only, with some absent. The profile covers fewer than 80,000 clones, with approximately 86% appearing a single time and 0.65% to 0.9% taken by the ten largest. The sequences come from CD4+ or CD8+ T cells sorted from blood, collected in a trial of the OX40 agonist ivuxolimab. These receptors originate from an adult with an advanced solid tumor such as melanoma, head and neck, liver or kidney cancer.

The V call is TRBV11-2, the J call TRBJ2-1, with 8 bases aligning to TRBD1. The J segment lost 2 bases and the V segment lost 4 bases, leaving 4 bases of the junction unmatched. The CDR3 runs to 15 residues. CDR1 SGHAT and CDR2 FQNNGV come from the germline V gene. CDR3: CASSSNRGTYNEQFF. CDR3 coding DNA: TGTGCCAGCAGCTCGAACAGGGGGACCTACAATGAGCAGTTCTTC.

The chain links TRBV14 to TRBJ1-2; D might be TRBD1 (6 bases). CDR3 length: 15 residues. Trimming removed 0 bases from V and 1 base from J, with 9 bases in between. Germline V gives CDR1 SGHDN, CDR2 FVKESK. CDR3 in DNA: TGTGCCAGCAGCCAAGAGCAGGGGCATAACTATGGCTACACCTTC. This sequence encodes CASSQEQGHNYGYTF.

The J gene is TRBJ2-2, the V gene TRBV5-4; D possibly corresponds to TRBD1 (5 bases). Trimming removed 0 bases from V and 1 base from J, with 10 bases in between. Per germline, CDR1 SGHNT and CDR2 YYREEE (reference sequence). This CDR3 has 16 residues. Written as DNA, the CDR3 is TGTGCCAGCAGCTTGGATCAGGGATGGAACACCGGGGAGCTGTTTTTT. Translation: CASSLDQGWNTGELFF.

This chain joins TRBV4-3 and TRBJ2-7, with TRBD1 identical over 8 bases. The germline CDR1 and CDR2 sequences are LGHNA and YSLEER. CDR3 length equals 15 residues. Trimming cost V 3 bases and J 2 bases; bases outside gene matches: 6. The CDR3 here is CASSQDTGGPYEQYF. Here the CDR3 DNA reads TGCGCCAGCAGCCAGGATACAGGGGGTCCCTACGAGCAGTACTTC.

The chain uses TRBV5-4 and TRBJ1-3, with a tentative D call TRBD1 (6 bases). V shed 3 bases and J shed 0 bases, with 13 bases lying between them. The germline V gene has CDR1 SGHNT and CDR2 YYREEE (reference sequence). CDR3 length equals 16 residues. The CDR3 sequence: CASSSTQGPSGNTIYF. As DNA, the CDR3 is TGTGCCAGCAGCTCGACACAGGGCCCCTCTGGAAACACCATATATTTT.

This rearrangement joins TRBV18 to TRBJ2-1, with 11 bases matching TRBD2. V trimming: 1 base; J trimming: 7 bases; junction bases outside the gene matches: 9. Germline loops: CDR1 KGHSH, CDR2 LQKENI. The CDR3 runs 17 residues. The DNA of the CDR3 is TGTGCCAGCTCACCACTCTCGACTAGCGGGGCTGGAAATGAGCAGTTCTTC. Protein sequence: CASSPLSTSGAGNEQFF.

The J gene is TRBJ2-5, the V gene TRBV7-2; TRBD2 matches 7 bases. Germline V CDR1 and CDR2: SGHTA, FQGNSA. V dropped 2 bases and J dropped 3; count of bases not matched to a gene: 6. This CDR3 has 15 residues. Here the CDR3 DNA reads TGTGCCAGCAGCTTAAGGCTAGCGGTAGAAGAGACCCAGTACTTC. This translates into CASSLRLAVEETQYF. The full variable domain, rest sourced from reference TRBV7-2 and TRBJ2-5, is GAGVSQSPSNKVTEKGKDVELRCDPISGHTALYWYRQSLGQGLEFLIYFQGNSAPDKSGLPSDRFSAERTGGSVSTLTIQRTQQEDSAVYLCASSLRLAVEETQYFGPGTRLLVL.

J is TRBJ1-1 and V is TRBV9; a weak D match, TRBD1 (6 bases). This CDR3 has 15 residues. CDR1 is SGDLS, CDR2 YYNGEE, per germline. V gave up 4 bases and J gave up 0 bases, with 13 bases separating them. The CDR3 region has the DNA TGTGCCAGCAGCCCCCGGGACAACCTGAACACTGAAGCTTTCTTT. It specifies CASSPRDNLNTEAFF.

CDR3 coding DNA: TGTGCCAGCAGCTTAGGAGGGGTTCCCACCTTC. Translated: CASSLGGVPTF. V is TRBV7-8 and J is TRBJ1-2; weak D call: TRBD1 (5 bases). The CDR3 has 11 residues. V lost 1 base to trimming and J lost 13 bases, with 10 bases between them. Germline V gene sequence: CDR1 SGHVS, CDR2 FQNEAQ.

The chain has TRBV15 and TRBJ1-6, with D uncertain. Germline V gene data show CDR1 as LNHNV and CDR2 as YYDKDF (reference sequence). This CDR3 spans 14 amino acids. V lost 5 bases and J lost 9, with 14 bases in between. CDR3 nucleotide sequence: TGTGCCACCAGCGATACGGGTTTGGGTTCACCCCTCCACTTT. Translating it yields CATSDTGLGSPLHF.

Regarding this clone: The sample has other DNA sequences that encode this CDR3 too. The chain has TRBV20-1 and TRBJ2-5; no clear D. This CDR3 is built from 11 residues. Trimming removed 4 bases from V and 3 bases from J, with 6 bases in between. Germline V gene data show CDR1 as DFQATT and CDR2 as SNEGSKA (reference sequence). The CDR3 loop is CSAKREETQYF. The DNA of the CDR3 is TGCAGTGCTAAGCGAGAAGAGACCCAGTACTTC.

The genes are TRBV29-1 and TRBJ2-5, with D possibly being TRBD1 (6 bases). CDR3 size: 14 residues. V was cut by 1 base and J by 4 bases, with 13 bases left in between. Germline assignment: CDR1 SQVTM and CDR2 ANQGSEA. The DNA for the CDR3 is TGCAGCGTTGAAGTGGTGGCAGGGGTAGAGACCCAGTACTTC. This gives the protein CSVEVVAGVETQYF.

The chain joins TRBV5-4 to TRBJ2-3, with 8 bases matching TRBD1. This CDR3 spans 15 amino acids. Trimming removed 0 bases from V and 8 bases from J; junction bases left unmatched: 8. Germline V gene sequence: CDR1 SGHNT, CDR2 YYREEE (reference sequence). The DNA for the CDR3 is TGTGCCAGCAGCTTGGACCGGACAGGGACGGGTACGCAGTATTTT. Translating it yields CASSLDRTGTGTQYF.

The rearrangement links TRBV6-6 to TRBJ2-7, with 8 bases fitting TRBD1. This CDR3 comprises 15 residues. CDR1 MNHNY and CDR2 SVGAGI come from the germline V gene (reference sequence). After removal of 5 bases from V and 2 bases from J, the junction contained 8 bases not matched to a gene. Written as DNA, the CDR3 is TGTGCCAGCAGTCGAGGACAGGGAACAACCTACGAGCAGTACTTC. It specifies CASSRGQGTTYEQYF.

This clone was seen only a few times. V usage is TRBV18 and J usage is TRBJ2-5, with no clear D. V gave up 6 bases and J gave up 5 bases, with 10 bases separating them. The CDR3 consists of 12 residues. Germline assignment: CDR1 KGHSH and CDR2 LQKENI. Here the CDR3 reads CASSPNGETQYF. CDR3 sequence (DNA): TGTGCCAGCTCTCCTAATGGGGAGACCCAGTACTTC.

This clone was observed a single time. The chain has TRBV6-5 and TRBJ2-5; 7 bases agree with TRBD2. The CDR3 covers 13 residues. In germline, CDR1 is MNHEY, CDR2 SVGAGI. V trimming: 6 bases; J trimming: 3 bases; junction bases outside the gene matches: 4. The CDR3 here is CASRIAGKETQYF. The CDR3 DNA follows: TGTGCCAGCAGGATAGCGGGCAAAGAGACCCAGTACTTC.

CDR3 in amino acids: CASSLGGQLPYNEQFF. As DNA, the CDR3 is TGTGCCAGCAGTTTAGGAGGACAGCTTCCCTACAATGAGCAGTTCTTC. The genes are TRBV27 and TRBJ2-1; possible D gene TRBD1, 6 bases. Looked up from germline, CDR1 is MNHEY and CDR2 is SMNVEV (reference sequence). The CDR3 has 16 residues. With 2 bases removed from V and 2 bases from J, the gap between germline ends came to 13 bases.

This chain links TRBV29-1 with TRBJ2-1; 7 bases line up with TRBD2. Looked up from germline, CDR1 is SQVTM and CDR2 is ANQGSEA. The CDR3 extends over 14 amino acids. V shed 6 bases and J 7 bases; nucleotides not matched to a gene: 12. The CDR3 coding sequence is TGCAGCGTAGTACTAGCGACTAATGGGAATGAGCAGTTCTTC. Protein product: CSVVLATNGNEQFF.

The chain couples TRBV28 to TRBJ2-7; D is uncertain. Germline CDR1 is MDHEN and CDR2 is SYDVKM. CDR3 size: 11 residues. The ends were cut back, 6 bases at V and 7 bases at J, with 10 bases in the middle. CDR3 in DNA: TGTGCCAGCAGCGACCCCTCGGAGCAGTACTTC. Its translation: CASSDPSEQYF.

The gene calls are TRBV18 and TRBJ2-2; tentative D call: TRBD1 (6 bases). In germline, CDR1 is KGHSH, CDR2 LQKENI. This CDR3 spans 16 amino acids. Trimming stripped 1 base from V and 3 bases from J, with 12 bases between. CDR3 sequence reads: CASSPREGVDTGELFF. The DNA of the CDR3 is TGTGCCAGCTCACCACGTGAGGGGGTGGACACCGGGGAGCTGTTTTTT.

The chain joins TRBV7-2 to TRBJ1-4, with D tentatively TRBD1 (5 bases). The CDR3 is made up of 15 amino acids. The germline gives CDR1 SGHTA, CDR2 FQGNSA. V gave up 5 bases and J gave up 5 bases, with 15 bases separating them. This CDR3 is CASSPPGRRNEKLFF. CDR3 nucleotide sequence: TGTGCCAGCAGCCCACCGGGACGCCGGAATGAAAAACTGTTTTTT.